A single sample is the source of the 31 T cell receptor beta chains below, sequenced in a study of blood T cell repertoires in COVID-19. Measured with immunoSEQ multiplex PCR; TCRdb has only the in-frame clones, and not every one. The table lists about 270,000 clones, more than 80% of them singletons. The sample consisted of PBMCs or T cells enriched from blood (not recorded which). The receptors were gathered from a woman aged 18-29 years who had recovered from COVID-19.

This sequence joins TRBV5-1 and TRBJ1-5; 7 nucleotides match TRBD1. The CDR3 covers 19 residues. V was pared by 9 bases and J by 5 bases, with 26 bases of the junction left unmatched. Germline V CDR1 and CDR2: SGHRS, YFSETQ. CDR3 region: CANRSRQGPLNVNHQPQHF. As DNA, the CDR3 is TGCGCCAACCGATCTCGACAGGGTCCCCTAAACGTGAACCATCAGCCCCAGCATTTT.

V is TRBV18 and J is TRBJ2-7, with TRBD2 identical over 7 bases. This CDR3 spans 13 amino acids. Germline trimming cut 0 bases from V and 6 bases from J; bases unmatched to any gene: 2. The germline CDR1 and CDR2 sequences are KGHSH and LQKENI. The CDR3 sequence is CASSPPGEGEQYF. As DNA, the CDR3 is TGTGCCAGCTCACCACCGGGGGAGGGCGAGCAGTACTTC.

The CDR3: CASSSKTGGLYNEQFF. CDR3 bases: TGCGCCAGCAGCTCAAAGACAGGGGGGCTCTACAATGAGCAGTTCTTC. The chain has TRBV5-1 and TRBJ2-1; TRBD1 agrees at 9 bases. The CDR3 consists of 16 residues. Germline CDR1 SGHRS, CDR2 YFSETQ. V trimming: 3 bases; J trimming: 3 bases; junction bases outside the gene matches: 7.

The chain has TRBV5-1 and TRBJ2-5; the D gene is possibly TRBD1 (5 bases). V dropped 3 bases and J dropped 2 bases, with 8 bases sitting between them. CDR1 is SGHRS and CDR2 is YFSETQ in the germline V gene. The CDR3 is 13 amino acids. The CDR3 bases are TGCGCCAGCAGCTATCGACAGCAAGAGACCCAGTACTTC. This sequence encodes CASSYRQQETQYF.

This clone was found once. V is TRBV19 and J is TRBJ2-7, with 9 bases lining up with TRBD1. The junction had 8 bases not matched to a gene; V was cut back by 5 bases and J by 3 bases. The CDR3 runs 15 residues. Germline loops: CDR1 LNHDA, CDR2 SQIVND (reference sequence). Here the CDR3 reads CASSPRQGGIYEQYF. The CDR3 coding sequence is TGTGCCAGTAGTCCACGACAGGGGGGGATCTACGAGCAGTACTTC.

This clone was recorded once. This chain connects TRBV5-1 to TRBJ2-5, with TRBD1 matching over 8 bases. This CDR3 is 16 amino acids long. V shed 2 bases and J 4 bases; nucleotides not matched to a gene: 10. The germline CDR1 and CDR2 sequences are SGHRS and YFSETQ. The CDR3 sequence: CASSFGPGQGAETQYF. In DNA form, the CDR3 reads TGCGCCAGCAGCTTCGGACCCGGACAGGGAGCAGAGACCCAGTACTTC.

V is TRBV11-3 and J is TRBJ1-1; a weak D match, TRBD1 (6 bases). Trimming took off 8 bases at V and 0 bases at J, with 13 bases between the two ends. CDR1 is SGHNT and CDR2 is YENEEA in the germline V gene. The CDR3 is 14 amino acids. This chain's CDR3 is CASPDRRMNTEAFF. The CDR3 DNA sequence: TGTGCCAGCCCGGACAGAAGAATGAACACTGAAGCTTTCTTT.

This clone was counted once. This chain joins TRBV7-9 and TRBJ1-5; 9 nucleotides agree with TRBD1. J was trimmed by 2 bases and V by 5 bases; bases with no gene match: 13. Germline lookup yields CDR1 SEHNR and CDR2 FQNEAQ (reference sequence). This CDR3 contains 18 residues. The CDR3 nucleotides read TGTGCCAGCAGCCCGATCGGACAGGGGAAGATGGGCAATCAGCCCCAGCATTTT. It is translated as CASSPIGQGKMGNQPQHF.

This clone has a single count. The genes are TRBV12-3 or TRBV12-4 and TRBJ1-1; no reliable D call. The CDR3 consists of 12 residues. Trimming cost V 2 bases and J 4 bases, with 5 bases left between them. The CDR3 region has the DNA TGTGCCAGCAGTTTAAGGAGCACTGAAGCTTTCTTT. Encoded protein: CASSLRSTEAFF.

The chain recombines TRBV9 with TRBJ1-1; maybe TRBD1 (6 bases). The germline V gene has CDR1 SGDLS and CDR2 YYNGEE. The CDR3 is 16 residues long. Trimming stripped 4 bases from V and 1 base from J, with 17 bases between. The CDR3 here is CASSYLPGHQNTEAFF. CDR3 in DNA: TGTGCCAGCAGCTACCTTCCGGGACACCAGAACACTGAAGCTTTCTTT.

V gene TRBV5-4 combines with J gene TRBJ1-2, with 7 bases lining up with TRBD1. The CDR3 has 14 residues. CDR1 SGHNT and CDR2 YYREEE come from the germline V gene (reference sequence). V lost 4 bases to trimming and J lost 7 bases; unmatched junction nucleotides: 10. The CDR3 spells CASSPNSDRTGYTF. The CDR3 DNA reads TGTGCCAGCAGCCCGAACTCGGACAGGACTGGCTACACCTTC.

The J gene is TRBJ2-7, the V gene TRBV18, with D tentatively TRBD2 (7 bases). This CDR3 spans 13 amino acids. V shed 2 bases and J shed 7 bases, with 12 bases lying between them. The germline gives CDR1 KGHSH, CDR2 LQKENI. The CDR3 here is CASSPREGGEQYF. In DNA, the CDR3 is TGTGCCAGCTCACCAAGGGAGGGGGGAGAGCAGTACTTC.

The chain has TRBV5-8 and TRBJ2-1, with D possibly TRBD2 on 6 matching bases. The CDR3 is 14 amino acids. V was cut by 4 bases and J by 2 bases, with 10 bases left in between. The germline CDR1 and CDR2 sequences are SGHTS and YDEGEE. Here the CDR3 DNA reads TGTGCCAGCAGCCCGGGACTTACCTACAATGAGCAGTTCTTC. As protein: CASSPGLTYNEQFF.

The gene calls are TRBV14 and TRBJ2-5, with 9 bases aligning to TRBD2. With 0 bases clipped from V and 0 bases from J, the junction kept 8 bases outside the gene matches. CDR1 is SGHDN and CDR2 is FVKESK in the germline V gene. The CDR3 is 18 amino acids. The CDR3, as DNA: TGTGCCAGCAGCCAAGAGAAAAGCGGGGGGCCCAACCAAGAGACCCAGTACTTC. It is translated as CASSQEKSGGPNQETQYF.

This rearrangement joins TRBV7-9 to TRBJ2-3; 8 nucleotides match TRBD2. This CDR3 contains 14 residues. The germline V gene has CDR1 SEHNR and CDR2 FQNEAQ (reference sequence). Trimming at V came to 5 bases and at J to 5 bases, leaving 6 bases not matched to a gene. As DNA, the CDR3 is TGTGCCAGCAGCACGACTAGCGAGGGAGATACGCAGTATTTT. Its translation is CASSTTSEGDTQYF.

This chain joins TRBV9 and TRBJ1-2, with D possibly being TRBD1 (6 bases). V lost 0 bases and J 3 bases, leaving 12 bases between the germline ends. Germline loops: CDR1 SGDLS, CDR2 YYNGEE. The CDR3 loop spans 15 amino acids. CDR3 protein: CASSVAGGRDYGYTF. CDR3 bases: TGTGCCAGCAGCGTAGCGGGGGGCAGGGACTATGGCTACACCTTC. The full variable domain, completed using reference TRBV9 and TRBJ1-2, is DSGVTQTPKHLITATGQRVTLRCSPRSGDLSVYWYQQSLDQGLQFLIQYYNGEERAKGNILERFSAQQFPDLHSELNLSSLELGDSALYFCASSVAGGRDYGYTFGSGTRLTVV.

This sequence joins TRBV3-1 (or the pseudogene TRBV3-2) and TRBJ2-7, with 8 nucleotides matching TRBD2. CDR3 length: 14 residues. V shed 4 bases and J 3 bases; nucleotides not matched to a gene: 5. Germline values: CDR1 LGHDT, CDR2 YNNKEL (reference sequence). In DNA form, the CDR3 reads TGTGCCAGCAGCCCTATTGCGGGGGGCTACGAGCAGTACTTC. Its translation is CASSPIAGGYEQYF.

The genes are TRBV5-1 and TRBJ2-3; 16 bases align to TRBD2. Germline V gives CDR1 SGHRS, CDR2 YFSETQ. The CDR3 runs 17 residues. With V trimmed by 3 bases and J by 4 bases, 5 bases remained unmatched. The CDR3 spells CASSSGTSGGGADTQYF. DNA of the CDR3: TGCGCCAGCAGCTCCGGGACTAGCGGGGGGGGAGCAGATACGCAGTATTTT.

The chain employs TRBV18 and TRBJ2-5; 7 bases map to TRBD1. J lost 3 bases, V lost 3 bases, and 4 bases had no gene match. Germline V gene lookup returns CDR1 KGHSH and CDR2 LQKENI. The CDR3 consists of 14 residues. CDR3 sequence: CASSPPGQKETQYF. The DNA of the CDR3 is TGTGCCAGCTCACCCCCGGGACAGAAAGAGACCCAGTACTTC.

The chain links TRBV6-2 or TRBV6-3 to TRBJ2-1; 12 bases are shared with TRBD2. The germline gives CDR1 MNHEY, CDR2 SVGEGT. V trimming: 2 bases; J trimming: 0 bases; junction bases outside the gene matches: 5. The CDR3 contains 18 residues. The CDR3 DNA reads TGTGCCAGCAGTTACGGGCGACTAGCGGGGGACTCCTACAATGAGCAGTTCTTC. This sequence encodes CASSYGRLAGDSYNEQFF.

This clone was detected only once. The chain couples TRBV12-2 to TRBJ2-7; TRBD2 was called by the table and not checked on the DNA. TRBV12-2 is shown as a pseudogene. This CDR3 region has 15 residues. For the CDR3, the DNA is TGTGCAAGTCGCTTAGGGAGGGGCATCCCCAACGAGCAGTACTTC. This sequence encodes CASRLGRGIPNEQYF.

This rearrangement joins TRBV11-2 to TRBJ2-7, with D maybe TRBD1 (5 bases). In germline, CDR1 is SGHAT, CDR2 FQNNGV. V lost 0 bases and J lost 6, with 12 bases in between. The CDR3 has 14 amino acids. As DNA, the CDR3 is TGTGCCAGCAGCTTAGATTTGGGGCGAGGCGAGCAGTACTTC. Its protein product is CASSLDLGRGEQYF. The full variable domain, with the rest looked up from reference TRBV11-2 and TRBJ2-7, is EAGVAQSPRYKIIEKRQSVAFWCNPISGHATLYWYQQILGQGPKLLIQFQNNGVVDDSQLPKDRFSAERLKGVDSTLKIQPAKLEDSAVYLCASSLDLGRGEQYFGPGTRLTVT.

The J gene is TRBJ2-2, the V gene TRBV5-1; 11 bases are a match to TRBD1. This CDR3 region has 14 residues. With 3 bases clipped from V and 7 bases from J, the junction kept 2 bases outside the gene matches. The germline V gene has CDR1 SGHRS and CDR2 YFSETQ. The CDR3 nucleotides read TGCGCCAGCAGCTGGGGACAGGGGGTCGGGGAGCTGTTTTTT. Its protein is CASSWGQGVGELFF.

This rearrangement joins TRBV3-1 (or the pseudogene TRBV3-2) to TRBJ2-5, with 8 bases fitting TRBD1. The length of the CDR3 is 15 residues. The trim removed 1 base at V and 5 bases at J, leaving 6 bases unmatched. The V gene's germline CDR1 is LGHDT and CDR2 YNNKEL (reference sequence). In nucleotides, the CDR3 is TGTGCCAGCAGCCAAGGGACAGGGTTTTTGGAGACCCAGTACTTC. Its translation: CASSQGTGFLETQYF.

V is TRBV3-1 (or the pseudogene TRBV3-2) and J is TRBJ2-5, with 11 bases matching TRBD1. V was clipped by 5 bases and J by 4 bases; unmatched bases: 6. The CDR3 is 15 residues long. Germline values: CDR1 LGHDT, CDR2 YNNKEL (reference sequence). In nucleotides, the CDR3 is TGTGCCAGCAGCGCCCCCGGGACAGGGGGAGAGACCCAGTACTTC. It encodes CASSAPGTGGETQYF.

Notes on this clone: Other nucleotide sequences from this sample produce the same CDR3. V usage is TRBV5-1 and J usage is TRBJ1-2; maybe TRBD1 (5 bases). Trimming cost V 0 bases and J 2 bases, with 8 bases left between them. This CDR3 region has 14 residues. Germline V gene lookup returns CDR1 SGHRS and CDR2 YFSETQ. CDR3 sequence (DNA): TGCGCCAGCAGCTTGGACGACAGCAACTATGGCTACACCTTC. The encoded protein is CASSLDDSNYGYTF.

This clone has only one observation. Other DNA sequences of this sample code for an identical CDR3. V is TRBV27 and J is TRBJ1-2; D might be TRBD1 (6 bases). Germline CDR1 is MNHEY and CDR2 is SMNVEV (reference sequence). Trimming took off 3 bases at V and 2 bases at J, with 7 bases between the two ends. This CDR3 is 13 amino acids long. CDR3 sequence (DNA): TGTGCCAGCAGTTTGCAGGGGAACTATGGCTACACCTTC. Translated, it gives CASSLQGNYGYTF.

The rearrangement uses TRBV4-1 and TRBJ2-3, with 7 bases lining up with TRBD2. The CDR3 runs 13 residues. Germline V gene data show CDR1 as MGHRA and CDR2 as YSYEKL. V lost 8 bases and J lost 3; bases outside the gene matches: 5. The CDR3 spells CASLGLETDTQYF. In DNA form, the CDR3 reads TGCGCCAGCTTAGGACTAGAGACAGATACGCAGTATTTT.

The rearrangement joins TRBV29-1 to TRBJ1-3, with TRBD1 matching 10 bases. CDR3 size: 15 residues. The V gene end was trimmed by 4 bases and the J gene end by 0 bases; junction bases not matched to a gene: 3. Looked up from germline, CDR1 is SQVTM and CDR2 is ANQGSEA. The CDR3 DNA reads TGCAGCGTTGGGGGACAGGGGAGCTCTGGAAACACCATATATTTT. Translated: CSVGGQGSSGNTIYF.

The genes are TRBV7-6 and TRBJ2-7; 7 nucleotides line up with TRBD1. Germline loops: CDR1 SGHVS, CDR2 FNYEAQ. The junction had 4 bases not matched to a gene; V was cut back by 0 bases and J by 2 bases. The CDR3 length is 15 residues. The CDR3 spells CASSLALGQTYEQYF. CDR3 sequence (DNA): TGTGCCAGCAGCTTAGCGTTGGGACAGACCTACGAGCAGTACTTC.

This rearrangement joins TRBV5-1 to TRBJ2-7, with D tentatively TRBD1 (6 bases). Germline V CDR1 and CDR2: SGHRS, YFSETQ. This CDR3 spans 12 amino acids. Trimming pared 3 bases from V and 6 bases from J, leaving 10 bases between. CDR3 region: CASSSTGTEQYF. The CDR3 DNA follows: TGCGCCAGCAGCTCCACAGGGACCGAGCAGTACTTC.